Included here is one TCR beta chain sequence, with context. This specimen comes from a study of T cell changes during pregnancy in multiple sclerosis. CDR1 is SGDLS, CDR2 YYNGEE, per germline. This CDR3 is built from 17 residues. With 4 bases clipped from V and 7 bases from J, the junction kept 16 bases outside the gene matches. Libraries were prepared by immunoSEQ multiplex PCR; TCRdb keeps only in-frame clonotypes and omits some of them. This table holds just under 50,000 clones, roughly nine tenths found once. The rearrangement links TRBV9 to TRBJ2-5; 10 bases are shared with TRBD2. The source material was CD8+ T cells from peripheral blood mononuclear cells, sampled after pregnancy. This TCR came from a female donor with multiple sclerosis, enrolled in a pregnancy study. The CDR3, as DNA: TGTGCCAGCAGCCACCCTAGGGCTAGCGGGGGTACGAGGACCCAGTACTTC. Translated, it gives CASSHPRASGGTRTQYF.